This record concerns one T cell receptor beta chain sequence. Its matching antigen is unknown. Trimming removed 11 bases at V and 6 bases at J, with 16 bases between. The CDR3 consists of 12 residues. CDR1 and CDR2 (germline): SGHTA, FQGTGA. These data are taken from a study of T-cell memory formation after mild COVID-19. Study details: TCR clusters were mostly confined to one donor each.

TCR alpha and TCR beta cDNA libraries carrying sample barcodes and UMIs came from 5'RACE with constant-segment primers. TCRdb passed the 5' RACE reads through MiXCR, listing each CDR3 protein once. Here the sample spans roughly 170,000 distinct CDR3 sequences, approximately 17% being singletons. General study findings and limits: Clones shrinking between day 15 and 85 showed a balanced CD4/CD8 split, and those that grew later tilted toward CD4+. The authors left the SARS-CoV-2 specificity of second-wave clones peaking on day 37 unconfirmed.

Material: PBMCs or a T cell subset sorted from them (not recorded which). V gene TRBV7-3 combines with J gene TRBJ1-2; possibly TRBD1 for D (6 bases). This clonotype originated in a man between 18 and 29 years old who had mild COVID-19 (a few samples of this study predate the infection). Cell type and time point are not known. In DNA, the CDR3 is TGTGCCGAACAGGGTGAGGAGAATGGCTACACCTTC. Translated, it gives CAEQGEENGYTF.